The clone carrying this T cell receptor beta chain has only a few counts. Profiled with immunoSEQ multiplex PCR; TCRdb holds only in-frame clones, not every one. The sample has about 300,000 clones, around nine tenths seen once. This entry is derived from a study of blood T cell repertoires in COVID-19. Trimming left V 0 bases short and J 2 bases short, with 7 bases between. Germline assignment: CDR1 MGHRA and CDR2 YSYEKL. The length of the CDR3 is 14 residues. Sequencing was done on a sample of peripheral blood. The sequence was obtained from a woman in her twenties or thirties with COVID-19, enrolled during active disease. This chain links TRBV4-1 with TRBJ2-5; D gene ambiguous. In DNA, the CDR3 is TGCGCCAGCAGCCAAGAAAGCAGGCAAGAGACCCAGTACTTC. Translation: CASSQESRQETQYF.